The rows below give T cell receptor beta chains drawn from one sample of a study of T cells in Graves' hyperthyroidism and ophthalmopathy. TCRdb re-called the multiplex PCR reads with MiXCR, one entry per CDR3 protein. The sample yields hundreds of thousands of distinct CDR3 sequences, about 38% seen once. The source material was blood. The receptors derive from a man between 18 and 29 years old with Graves' hyperthyroidism. Each CDR3 is given with its conserved first and last residue. Each record gives: V gene, clone size, J gene, D gene, CDR3 DNA, CDR3 protein. D genes are given only for firm matches. Expanded clones are given a class, and other clones once, few, many or no size at all.

>TRBV4-1|.|TRBJ2-7|.
TGCGCCAGCAGCGACGTAGCGGTGGGGGAGCAGTACTTC
CASSDVAVGEQYF
>TRBV5-1|.|TRBJ2-7|.
TGCGCCAGCAGCTTGTCTGAGGGGCTATCCTACGAGCAGTACTTC
CASSLSEGLSYEQYF
>TRBV10-3|few|TRBJ2-7|.
TGTGCCAGCAGTGCGGGACACGCTCCCTACGAGCAGTACTTC
CASSAGHAPYEQYF
>TRBV19|few|TRBJ1-1|.
TGTGCCAGTAGTATACTGGGGGGGAACACTGAAGCTTTCTTT
CASSILGGNTEAFF
>TRBV15|once|TRBJ2-1|TRBD2
TGTGCCACCAGCACGGTCGGGACTAGCGGCAATGAGCAGTTCTTC
CATSTVGTSGNEQFF
>TRBV20-1|.|TRBJ2-7|.
TGCAGTGCAGTAGACAGTACCCCCGAGCAGTACTTC
CSAVDSTPEQYF
>TRBV7-3|few|TRBJ1-1|.
TGTGCCAGCGGGGGCCGGGGGATCAGCGCTGAAGCTTTCTTT
CASGGRGISAEAFF
>TRBV4-1|.|TRBJ1-2|.
TGCGCCAGCAGCCACCCGGGACGGAACTATGGCTACACCTTC
CASSHPGRNYGYTF
>TRBV7-9|.|TRBJ2-7|.
TGTGCCAGCAGCGTCGGGACGGAAGGTAGAGGCGGGTACGAGCAGTACTTC
CASSVGTEGRGGYEQYF
>TRBV29-1|.|TRBJ2-3|.
TGCAGCGTTGACGACGAGCCAGATACGCAGTATTTT
CSVDDEPDTQYF
>TRBV19|.|TRBJ1-1|.
TGTGCCGTAGGTTTTAGGGGATCGAACACTGAAGCTTTCTTT
CAVGFRGSNTEAFF
>TRBV5-1|few|TRBJ2-7|.
TGCGCCAGCAGCCCGCAGCCTCCGAGGGAGCAGTACTTC
CASSPQPPREQYF
>TRBV15|many|TRBJ2-2|.
TGTGCCACCAGTGCGGCCGGGGAGCTGTTTTTT
CATSAAGELFF
>TRBV7-9|many|TRBJ1-1|.
TGTGCCAGCAGACGGGGGACCTTCGAAGCTTTCTTT
CASRRGTFEAFF
>TRBV20-1|.|TRBJ1-1|.
TGCAGTGCTAATGGGGTAGTAGGAGCTGAAGCTTTCTTT
CSANGVVGAEAFF
>TRBV7-2|.|TRBJ1-3|.
TGTGCCAGCAGCTTAGACCAGAACACCATATATTTT
CASSLDQNTIYF
>TRBV6-6|.|TRBJ2-7|.
TGTGCCAGCAGGGTCCGGGACACGGCAGCCTACGAGCAGTACTTC
CASRVRDTAAYEQYF
>TRBV14|.|TRBJ2-1|.
TGTGCCAGCAGCCAAGACGGGAATGAGCAGTTCTTC
CASSQDGNEQFF
>TRBV19|few|TRBJ2-7|TRBD2
TGTGCCAGTAGTACTTCCGCTAGCGGGGCGATCTCCTACGAGCAGTACTTC
CASSTSASGAISYEQYF
>TRBV2|.|TRBJ1-3|.
TGTGCCAGCACCTTACGGAGGGACACTGGAAACACCATATATTTT
CASTLRRDTGNTIYF
>TRBV5-1|few|TRBJ1-1|.
TGCGCCAGCATTGGGGACGTGAACACTGAAGCTTTCTTT
CASIGDVNTEAFF
>TRBV20-1|few|TRBJ2-5|.
TGCAGTGCTAGCCTTCTTCAAGAGGAAGAGACCCAGTACTTC
CSASLLQEEETQYF
>TRBV12-3/TRBV12-4|few|TRBJ2-5|.
TGTGCCAGCAGTTTTACCTGGGGGACTCAAGAGACCCAGTACTTC
CASSFTWGTQETQYF
>TRBV7-9|many|TRBJ1-5|.
TGTGCCAGCAGCTTCTCAGGGGACAATCAGCCCCAGCATTTT
CASSFSGDNQPQHF
>TRBV5-1|many|TRBJ2-7|.
TGCGCCAGCAGTTTTTCGACAGGCGGCGAGCAGTACTTC
CASSFSTGGEQYF
>TRBV2|.|TRBJ1-5|.
TGTGCCAGCAGTGAATTGGTCAGCCTTACTAGCAATCAGCCCCAGCATTTT
CASSELVSLTSNQPQHF
>TRBV29-1|.|TRBJ2-5|.
TGCAGCGTTGATAAGGGTCGGTTGGGGGCTCACCAAGAGACCCAGTACTTC
CSVDKGRLGAHQETQYF
>TRBV7-2|few|TRBJ1-1|TRBD1
TGTGCCAGCAGCCCCCAGTCCGGGACAGTTGAAGCTTTCTTT
CASSPQSGTVEAFF
>TRBV7-3|.|TRBJ1-1|.
TGTGCCAGCGGGCAAGGGGAAATCACTGAAGCTTTCTTT
CASGQGEITEAFF
>TRBV24-1|many|TRBJ2-2|.
TGTGCCACCAGTGATTATCCCGGGGAGCTGTTTTTT
CATSDYPGELFF
>TRBV19|few|TRBJ2-2|.
TGTGCCAGTAGCCATTTCGGAAGGACCGATACCGGGGAGCTGTTTTTT
CASSHFGRTDTGELFF
>TRBV7-8|.|TRBJ1-3|.
TGTGCCAGCAGCTTAGATAGGAGAAACACCATATATTTT
CASSLDRRNTIYF
>TRBV9|many|TRBJ1-1|.
TGTGCCAGCAGCGTAGAAGGGCTCACTGAAGCTTTCTTT
CASSVEGLTEAFF
>TRBV5-1|many|TRBJ1-1|.
TGCGCCAGCAGCTCACAGGGAAAGAACACTGAAGCTTTCTTT
CASSSQGKNTEAFF
>TRBV19|.|TRBJ2-2|TRBD2
TGTGCCAGTACCCCACTAGCGGGGGTAACCGGGGAGCTGTTTTTT
CASTPLAGVTGELFF
>TRBV7-3|many|TRBJ2-7|TRBD2
TGTGCCAGCAGCTCCGGGACTAGCGGGAGGGTCCTGTACTTC
CASSSGTSGRVLYF
>TRBV10-3|.|TRBJ1-6|.
TGTGCCATCAGTTCAGGTGCCGAGATTTTT
CAISSGAEIF
>TRBV6-5|.|TRBJ2-7|.
TGTACCGTCGGCAGGGGGGCCTACGAGCAGTACTTC
CTVGRGAYEQYF
>TRBV20-1|many|TRBJ2-5|TRBD2
TGCAGTGCTAAGGTCTTCCGGGGGGGTGGAGAGACCCAGTACTTC
CSAKVFRGGGETQYF
>TRBV28|few|TRBJ1-1|.
TGTGCCAGCAGTGAAATGGGGACTGAAGCTTTCTTT
CASSEMGTEAFF
>TRBV7-2|few|TRBJ1-5|TRBD1
TGTGCCAGCAGCCCTTCAGGGGGCCAGCGGGGCAATCAGCCCCAGCATTTT
CASSPSGGQRGNQPQHF
>TRBV20-1|few|TRBJ1-2|.
TGCTGCAGTCATCCCTCCGAAGGCTATGGCTACACCTTC
CCSHPSEGYGYTF
>TRBV20-1|few|TRBJ2-2|.
TGCAGTGCTAGAGTGGGGCTCTCCGGGGAGCTGTTTTTT
CSARVGLSGELFF
>TRBV24-1|.|TRBJ2-2|.
TGTGCCAGCAGTTACGGCGTTTCGGGGGAGCTGTTTTTT
CASSYGVSGELFF
>TRBV7-2|.|TRBJ2-6|.
TGTGCCAGCAGCTTAGGGGTAAACGTCCTGACTTTC
CASSLGVNVLTF
>TRBV9|.|TRBJ2-2|.
TGTGCCAGCAGCGGCGGGACACCGAACACCGGGGAGCTGTTTTTT
CASSGGTPNTGELFF
>TRBV10-3|.|TRBJ2-2|.
TGTGCCATCAATACAGGGTCCGGGGAGCTGTTTTTT
CAINTGSGELFF
>TRBV7-9|many|TRBJ2-7|.
TGTGCCAGCAGCTCAGATGGGGACGAGCAGTACTTC
CASSSDGDEQYF
>TRBV10-3|.|TRBJ2-2|.
TGTGCCAGCAGTTTGAAACAGAACACCGGGGAGCTGTTTTTT
CASSLKQNTGELFF
>TRBV7-9|.|TRBJ2-5|TRBD2
TGTGCCAGCAGCTCACGGACTAGCATAAATACAATCGGGGAGACCCAGTACTTC
CASSSRTSINTIGETQYF
>TRBV10-2|.|TRBJ2-7|.
TGCGCCAGCGGGAGACAGGTGGACCCCTACGAGCAGTACTTC
CASGRQVDPYEQYF
>TRBV2|many|TRBJ1-4|.
TGTGCCAGCAGTGAGTGGACAGCAGAAAAACTGTTTTTT
CASSEWTAEKLFF
>TRBV5-1|.|TRBJ2-7|.
TGCGCCAGCAGCTTGGGGGGGCAGGACCCGTTCTACGAGCAGTACTTC
CASSLGGQDPFYEQYF
>TRBV5-1|few|TRBJ2-6|TRBD1
TGCGCCAGCAGCCCAGCGACAGGGGCGGGAACTGGGGCCAACGTCCTGACTTTC
CASSPATGAGTGANVLTF
>TRBV5-1|many|TRBJ1-1|.
TGCGCCAGCAGCCCTAACAGGAACACTGAAGCTTTCTTT
CASSPNRNTEAFF
>TRBV7-9|few|TRBJ2-7|TRBD1
TGTGCCAGCAGCTCTGGACAGGGGGTGAGGGAGCAGTACTTC
CASSSGQGVREQYF
>TRBV14|few|TRBJ2-7|TRBD1
TGTGCCAGCAGCACCGGGACAGGCCTAAGCTCCTACGAGCAGTACTTC
CASSTGTGLSSYEQYF
>TRBV19|few|TRBJ1-4|.
TGTGCCAGTCAGAACAGCGGTATGAATGAAAAACTGTTTTTT
CASQNSGMNEKLFF
>TRBV7-2|.|TRBJ2-5|TRBD1
TGTGCCAGCAGCTTTGACAGGGGGCTCGAAGAGACCCAGTACTTC
CASSFDRGLEETQYF
>TRBV15|.|TRBJ2-5|.
TGTGCCACCAGCAGAGATAGAGAACAAGAGACCCAGTACTTC
CATSRDREQETQYF